The next 22 T cell receptor beta chains were all read from a single sample in a study of CD8 T cells in ankylosing spondylitis. Study-level points and caveats: Seemingly distinctive of ankylosing spondylitis blood was a TCR beta motif formed by eight highly homologous variants.

For these receptors, no antigen is known. From the 5' RACE reads, TCRdb called clonotypes with MiXCR, one entry per CDR3 protein. The sample yields about 840,000 distinct CDR3 sequences, roughly 10% seen once. The sample was blood, either unsorted or a sorted T cell fraction (not recorded which). The receptors were sampled from a male donor with ankylosing spondylitis.

At least ten counts were recorded for this clonotype. The V gene is TRBV7-9, the J gene TRBJ2-3; 9 nucleotides line up with TRBD2. This CDR3 spans 14 amino acids. Germline trimming cut 3 bases from V and 5 bases from J; bases unmatched to any gene: 3. Germline CDR1 SEHNR, CDR2 FQNEAQ (reference sequence). This chain's CDR3 is CASSFSGGVDTQYF. The CDR3 region has the DNA TGTGCCAGCAGCTTTAGCGGGGGCGTAGATACGCAGTATTTT.

This clonotype was seen a few times. The chain has TRBV20-1 and TRBJ2-7, with a tentative D call TRBD2 (6 bases). The CDR3 sequence is 14 residues long. The V gene lost 1 base and the J gene lost 0 bases, with 10 bases spanning the gap. Germline V CDR1 and CDR2: DFQATT, SNEGSKA (reference sequence). The CDR3 spells CSARVRGSSYEQYF. CDR3 sequence (DNA): TGCAGTGCTAGAGTTCGGGGGAGCTCCTACGAGCAGTACTTC.

This clonotype showed up just a few times. The rearrangement links TRBV20-1 to TRBJ1-2; 7 bases line up with TRBD1. Germline V lookup: CDR1 DFQATT, CDR2 SNEGSKA (reference sequence). The CDR3 contains 14 residues. V lost 0 bases and J lost 6; bases outside the gene matches: 7. CDR3 DNA sequence: TGCAGTGCTAGAGATTACACAGGGGCGGATGGCTACACCTTC. Translation gives CSARDYTGADGYTF.

This clonotype was picked up many times. J is TRBJ1-5 and V is TRBV5-1; D possibly corresponds to TRBD1 (5 bases). There are 15 residues in the CDR3. Between the trimmed V and J ends, which lost 0 bases and 1 base, there was a span of 8 bases. Per germline, CDR1 SGHRS and CDR2 YFSETQ. CDR3 in amino acids: CASSLGGTSNQPQHF. CDR3 in DNA: TGCGCCAGCAGCTTGGGGGGGACCAGCAATCAGCCCCAGCATTTT.

The table lists this clonotype with a few counts. The rearrangement joins TRBV15 to TRBJ1-1; D is unresolved. There are 13 residues in the CDR3. V lost 3 bases and J lost 1, with 6 bases in between. CDR1 and CDR2 from the germline V gene are LNHNV and YYDKDF (reference sequence). This CDR3 is CATSSPGNTEAFF. CDR3 DNA: TGTGCCACCAGCAGCCCAGGGAACACTGAAGCTTTCTTT.

This clonotype was detected ten times or more. The chain combines TRBV7-2 with TRBJ2-3; D may be TRBD2 (5 bases). Trimming removed 6 bases at V and 2 bases at J, with 12 bases between. The germline V gene encodes CDR1 SGHTA and CDR2 FQGNSA. The CDR3 runs to 14 residues. The CDR3 loop is CASRYTRTTDTQYF. The DNA of the CDR3 is TGTGCCAGCAGATATACTAGAACCACAGATACGCAGTATTTT.

This clonotype has a count of ten or more. The genes are TRBV29-1 and TRBJ2-1; TRBD2 aligns across 12 bases. Germline assignment: CDR1 SQVTM and CDR2 ANQGSEA. J lost 6 bases, V lost 5 bases, and 5 bases had no gene match. The CDR3 contains 14 residues. The CDR3 here is CSVLAGGPFNEQFF. DNA of the CDR3: TGCAGCGTTCTAGCGGGAGGGCCGTTCAATGAGCAGTTCTTC.

The sample holds many counts of this clonotype. J is TRBJ2-1 and V is TRBV29-1; 8 bases align to TRBD2. Germline-derived CDR1 and CDR2 are SQVTM and ANQGSEA. After removal of 4 bases from V and 2 bases from J, the junction contained 4 bases not matched to a gene. The CDR3 length is 14 residues. In nucleotides, the CDR3 is TGCAGCGTTGTGATTAGCGGGGCCTACAATGAGCAGTTCTTC. Translated: CSVVISGAYNEQFF.

This clonotype has a handful of counts. The rearrangement joins TRBV4-1 to TRBJ2-7, with D possibly matching TRBD1 (5 bases). The CDR3 consists of 14 residues. Germline CDR1 and CDR2: MGHRA and YSYEKL. Trimming removed 5 bases from V and 6 bases from J, with 17 bases in between. The CDR3, as DNA: TGCGCCAGCAGCGTTGGTGCAGGGAATCCCGAGCAGTACTTC. Protein product: CASSVGAGNPEQYF.

The J gene is TRBJ2-1, the V gene TRBV28, with TRBD1 as a possible D gene (6 bases). The V gene's germline CDR1 is MDHEN and CDR2 SYDVKM. Trimming took 5 bases from V and 8 from J, leaving 16 bases between them. CDR3 length: 14 amino acids. In nucleotides, the CDR3 is TGTGCCAGCAGTCCGTACAGGGATGTACATGAGCAGTTCTTC. Translation gives CASSPYRDVHEQFF. Full variable domain (missing parts from reference TRBV28 and TRBJ2-1): DVKVTQSSRYLVKRTGEKVFLECVQDMDHENMFWYRQDPGLGLRLIYFSYDVKMKEKGDIPEGYSVSREKKERFSLILESASTNQTSMYLCASSPYRDVHEQFFGPGTRLTVL.

The chain combines TRBV11-2 with TRBJ2-4, with D unclear. V was clipped by 4 bases and J by 7 bases, with 11 bases between them. In germline, CDR1 is SGHAT, CDR2 FQNNGV. The CDR3 is made up of 13 amino acids. The CDR3 sequence is CASSSGAVNIQYF. In DNA, the CDR3 is TGTGCCAGCAGCTCTGGTGCAGTCAACATTCAGTACTTC.

This clonotype occurred a few times. V usage is TRBV20-1 and J usage is TRBJ1-1; possible D gene TRBD1, 6 bases. From germline, CDR1 is DFQATT and CDR2 SNEGSKA (reference sequence). The CDR3 contains 14 residues. The V end lost 0 bases, the J end lost 5 bases, and 13 bases lay between the germline ends. CDR3 sequence: CSARDRRGDTEAFF. The CDR3 DNA reads TGCAGTGCTAGAGATCGGAGGGGGGATACTGAAGCTTTCTTT.

This clonotype was seen only a few times. V and J are TRBV7-6 and TRBJ2-7, with 9 bases identical to TRBD2. Germline values: CDR1 SGHVS, CDR2 FNYEAQ. V was clipped by 5 bases and J by 6 bases; unmatched bases: 8. The CDR3 sequence is 14 residues long. CDR3 protein: CASSPRLAGVEQYF. For the CDR3, the DNA is TGTGCCAGCAGCCCTCGTTTAGCGGGGGTCGAGCAGTACTTC.

This clonotype was seen a handful of times. This sequence joins TRBV7-2 and TRBJ2-5; D remains ambiguous. Trimming removed 5 bases at V and 5 bases at J, with 12 bases between. The CDR3 sequence is 13 residues long. Germline V lookup: CDR1 SGHTA, CDR2 FQGNSA. CDR3 sequence reads: CASSLLPRETQYF. The CDR3 DNA is TGTGCCAGCAGCCTCCTGCCGAGGGAGACCCAGTACTTC.

This clonotype was counted a few times. The V call is TRBV4-3, the J call TRBJ2-1; D is undetermined. Per germline, CDR1 LGHNA and CDR2 YSLEER. This CDR3 comprises 17 residues. V lost 1 base and J lost 4, with 17 bases in between. Written as DNA, the CDR3 is TGCGCCAGCAGCCAAGTCCTAGGCACGGACCCTTACAATGAGCAGTTCTTC. Translating gives CASSQVLGTDPYNEQFF.

The chain joins TRBV28 to TRBJ1-4; 8 positions match TRBD1. Germline V CDR1 and CDR2: MDHEN, SYDVKM. The CDR3 spans 16 residues. J lost 0 bases, V lost 6 bases, and 6 bases had no gene match. The CDR3 DNA reads TGTGCCAGCAGGTCGGACAGGGCTGCAACTAATGAAAAACTGTTTTTT. This gives the protein CASRSDRAATNEKLFF.

A few counts support this clonotype. The chain is built from TRBV7-2 and TRBJ2-5; D assignment may be TRBD1 or TRBD2 (5 bases each). Trimming shortened V by 4 bases and J by 5 bases, and 17 bases separated the two germline ends. The CDR3 runs to 15 residues. Looked up from germline, CDR1 is SGHTA and CDR2 is FQGNSA. The CDR3 DNA reads TGTGCCAGCAGCTCGGGGCAGGGTATAGTGGAGACCCAGTACTTC. Protein product: CASSSGQGIVETQYF. Full variable domain (outside the CDR3, taken from reference TRBV7-2 and TRBJ2-5): GAGVSQSPSNKVTEKGKDVELRCDPISGHTALYWYRQSLGQGLEFLIYFQGNSAPDKSGLPSDRFSAERTGGSVSTLTIQRTQQEDSAVYLCASSSGQGIVETQYFGPGTRLLVL.

This clonotype was seen repeatedly, ten times or more. This chain connects TRBV5-1 to TRBJ2-4; D not certain. CDR3 size: 14 residues. Germline values: CDR1 SGHRS, CDR2 YFSETQ. Trimming pared 0 bases from V and 8 bases from J, leaving 12 bases between. The CDR3 spells CASSLVVGQDIQYF. CDR3 nucleotide sequence: TGCGCCAGCAGCTTGGTAGTGGGCCAGGACATTCAGTACTTC.

The genes are TRBV4-2 and TRBJ2-1; the match to TRBD2 covers 10 bases. The length of the CDR3 is 18 residues. Looked up from germline, CDR1 is LGHNA and CDR2 is YNFKEQ. Unmatched junction bases numbered 16, after V lost 3 bases and J lost 8 bases. The CDR3 nucleotides read TGTGCCAGCAGCCAGGGAGGACTAGCGGATCATTGGCGGGATGAGCAGTTCTTC. The encoded protein is CASSQGGLADHWRDEQFF.

This clonotype was recorded many times. The CDR3 DNA is TGTGCCAGCAGCGTAGAGGCCAGGGCTGGAAACACCATATATTTT. Amino acid sequence: CASSVEARAGNTIYF. The chain uses TRBV9 and TRBJ1-3; TRBD1 might be the D (5 bases). The V and J ends lost 0 bases and 2 bases respectively, with 9 bases between them. The length of the CDR3 is 15 residues. Germline V gene data show CDR1 as SGDLS and CDR2 as YYNGEE. The entire variable domain, with the rest obtained from reference TRBV9 and TRBJ1-3, is as follows: DSGVTQTPKHLITATGQRVTLRCSPRSGDLSVYWYQQSLDQGLQFLIQYYNGEERAKGNILERFSAQQFPDLHSELNLSSLELGDSALYFCASSVEARAGNTIYFGEGSWLTVV.

This clonotype was observed a handful of times. The chain employs TRBV7-2 and TRBJ2-5; D call uncertain. The V and J ends lost 7 bases and 1 base respectively, with 10 bases between them. The CDR3 has 13 residues. The germline CDR1 and CDR2 sequences are SGHTA and FQGNSA. DNA for the CDR3: TGTGCCAGCACGGCCACAACCCAAGAGACCCAGTACTTC. This encodes CASTATTQETQYF.

This chain uses TRBV4-1 with TRBJ2-1; weak D call: TRBD2 (5 bases). Deletions cut 4 bases from V and 0 bases from J, with 16 bases between. CDR3 length equals 17 residues. The germline CDR1 and CDR2 sequences are MGHRA and YSYEKL. The DNA for the CDR3 is TGCGCCAGCAGCCCCCCTCACCGGGGTAGCTCCTACAATGAGCAGTTCTTC. Protein product: CASSPPHRGSSYNEQFF.